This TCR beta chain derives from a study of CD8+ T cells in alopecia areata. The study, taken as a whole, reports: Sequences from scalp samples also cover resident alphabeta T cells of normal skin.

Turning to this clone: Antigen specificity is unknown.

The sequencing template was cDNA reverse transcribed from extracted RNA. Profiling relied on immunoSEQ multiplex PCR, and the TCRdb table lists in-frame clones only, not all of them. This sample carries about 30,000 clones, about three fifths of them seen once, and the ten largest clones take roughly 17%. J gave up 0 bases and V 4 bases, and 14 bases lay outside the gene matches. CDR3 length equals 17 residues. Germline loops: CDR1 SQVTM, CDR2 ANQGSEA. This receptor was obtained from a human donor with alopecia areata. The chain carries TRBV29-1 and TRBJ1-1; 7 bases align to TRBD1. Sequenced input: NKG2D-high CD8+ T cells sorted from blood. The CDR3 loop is CSVVFIRTGSLNTEAFF. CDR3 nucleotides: TGCAGCGTTGTGTTTATCCGGACAGGTAGTTTGAACACTGAAGCTTTCTTT.